A single sample gave rise to the 8 T cell receptor beta chains below, sequenced in a study of somatic mutations in cytotoxic T cells in rheumatoid arthritis. The repertoire was sequenced with immunoSEQ multiplex PCR; TCRdb's copy has only in-frame clones and lacks some. The sample lists about 20,000 clones; around 83% were seen once. The sample was CD8+ T cells sorted from blood. The receptors stem from a woman aged 45-60 years in good health.

This chain links TRBV7-2 with TRBJ2-3, with 8 bases that match TRBD1. The V and J ends lost 7 bases and 2 bases, in that order; junction bases with no gene match: 5. Germline V gene sequence: CDR1 SGHTA, CDR2 FQGNSA. The CDR3 length is 14 residues. CDR3 sequence reads: CASIDRGYTDTQYF. The CDR3 nucleotides are TGTGCCAGCATAGACAGGGGATACACAGATACGCAGTATTTT.

This clone was detected a few times. The rearrangement joins TRBV9 to TRBJ1-1; D ambiguous. The length of the CDR3 is 13 residues. V was pared by 2 bases and J by 1 base, with 6 bases between. Germline CDR1 and CDR2: SGDLS and YYNGEE. This CDR3 reads CASSVIENTEAFF. The CDR3 bases are TGTGCCAGCAGCGTGATAGAGAACACTGAAGCTTTCTTT.

V is TRBV27 and J is TRBJ2-1, with 7 bases fitting TRBD1. Trimming at V came to 2 bases and at J to 11 bases, leaving 12 bases not matched to a gene. CDR1 and CDR2 (germline): MNHEY, SMNVEV (reference sequence). This CDR3 is built from 15 residues. In DNA, the CDR3 is TGTGCCAGCAGTTTAGGATCAGGGGGTTCTCACAAGCAGTTCTTC. Protein product: CASSLGSGGSHKQFF.

The chain joins TRBV11-2 to TRBJ2-1; 8 positions agree with TRBD1. With V trimmed by 3 bases and J by 15 bases, 22 bases remained unmatched. This CDR3 has 17 residues. Germline values: CDR1 SGHAT, CDR2 FQNNGV. CDR3 nucleotide sequence: TGTGCCAGCAGCTTTAGGGGGGCAGGGGGCTCTGTGGGATATCTGTTCTTC. Its protein is CASSFRGAGGSVGYLFF.

The chain links TRBV7-9 to TRBJ2-7, with 7 nucleotides matching TRBD2. Trimming cost V 1 base and J 5 bases; bases outside gene matches: 8. There are 15 residues in the CDR3. From germline, CDR1 is SEHNR and CDR2 FQNEAQ (reference sequence). This CDR3 is CASSLEWGGIDEQYF. CDR3 nucleotide sequence: TGTGCCAGCAGCTTAGAATGGGGAGGGATCGACGAGCAGTACTTC.

This rearrangement joins TRBV6-4 to TRBJ2-2; no clear D gene. Deletions cut 4 bases from V and 1 base from J, with 19 bases between. This CDR3 region has 18 residues. In germline, CDR1 is MRHNA, CDR2 SNTAGT. CDR3 nucleotides: TGTGCCAGCAGTGTGTCCTCCGGTGGAACCGAGAACACCGGGGAGCTGTTTTTT. This codes for CASSVSSGGTENTGELFF.

The chain is built from TRBV7-7 and TRBJ2-5; D is uncertain. Looked up from germline, CDR1 is SSHAT and CDR2 is FNYEAQ (reference sequence). V was trimmed by 0 bases and J by 2 bases, leaving 10 bases between them. This CDR3 is 15 amino acids long. The CDR3 region is CASSLAYSDQETQYF. DNA for the CDR3: TGTGCCAGCAGCTTAGCGTATTCAGATCAAGAGACCCAGTACTTC.

The chain joins TRBV5-5 to TRBJ2-3; D may be TRBD1 or TRBD2 (5 bases each). CDR1 is SGHKS and CDR2 is YYEKEE in the germline V gene (reference sequence). This CDR3 is 15 amino acids long. Trimming took off 4 bases at V and 2 bases at J, with 14 bases between the two ends. The CDR3 region has the DNA TGTGCCAGCAGCCGAGAGGGGCGCGACACAGATACGCAGTATTTT. It translates to CASSREGRDTDTQYF.